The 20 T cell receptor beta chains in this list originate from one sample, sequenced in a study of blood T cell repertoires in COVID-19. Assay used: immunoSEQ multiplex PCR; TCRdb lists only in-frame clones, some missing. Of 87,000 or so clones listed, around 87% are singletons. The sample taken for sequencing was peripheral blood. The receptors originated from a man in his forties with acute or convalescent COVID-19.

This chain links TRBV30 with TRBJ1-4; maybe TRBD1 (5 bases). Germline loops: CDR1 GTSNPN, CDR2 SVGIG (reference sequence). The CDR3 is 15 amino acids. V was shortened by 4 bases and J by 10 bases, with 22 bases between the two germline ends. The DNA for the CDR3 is TGTGCCTGGAATGGCTCCGGGGGTCGAAGTGGAAAACTGTTTTTT. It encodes CAWNGSGGRSGKLFF.

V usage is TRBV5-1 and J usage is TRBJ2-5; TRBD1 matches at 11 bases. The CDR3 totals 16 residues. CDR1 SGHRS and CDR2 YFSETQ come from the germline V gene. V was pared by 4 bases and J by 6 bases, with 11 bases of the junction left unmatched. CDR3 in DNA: TGCGCCAGCAGCCCAGGGGACAGGGGGGAATTAAAGACCCAGTACTTC. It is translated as CASSPGDRGELKTQYF. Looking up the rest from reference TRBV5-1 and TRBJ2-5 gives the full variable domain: KAGVTQTPRYLIKTRGQQVTLSCSPISGHRSVSWYQQTPGQGLQFLFEYFSETQRNKGNFPGRFSGRQFSNSRSEMNVSTLELGDSALYLCASSPGDRGELKTQYFGPGTRLLVL.

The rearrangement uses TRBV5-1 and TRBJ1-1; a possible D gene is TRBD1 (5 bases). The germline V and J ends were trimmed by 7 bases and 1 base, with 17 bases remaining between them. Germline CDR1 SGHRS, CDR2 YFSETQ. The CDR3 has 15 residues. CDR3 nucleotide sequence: TGCGCCAGCGGCCCTACCTACAGGCAGAACACTGAAGCTTTCTTT. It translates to CASGPTYRQNTEAFF.

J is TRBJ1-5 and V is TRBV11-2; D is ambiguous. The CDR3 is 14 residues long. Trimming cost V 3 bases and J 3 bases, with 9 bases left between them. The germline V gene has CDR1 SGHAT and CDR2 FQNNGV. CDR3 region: CASSFEADNQPQHF. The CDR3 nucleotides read TGTGCCAGCAGCTTTGAGGCCGACAATCAGCCCCAGCATTTT. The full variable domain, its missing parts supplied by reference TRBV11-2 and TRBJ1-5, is EAGVAQSPRYKIIEKRQSVAFWCNPISGHATLYWYQQILGQGPKLLIQFQNNGVVDDSQLPKDRFSAERLKGVDSTLKIQPAKLEDSAVYLCASSFEADNQPQHFGDGTRLSIL.

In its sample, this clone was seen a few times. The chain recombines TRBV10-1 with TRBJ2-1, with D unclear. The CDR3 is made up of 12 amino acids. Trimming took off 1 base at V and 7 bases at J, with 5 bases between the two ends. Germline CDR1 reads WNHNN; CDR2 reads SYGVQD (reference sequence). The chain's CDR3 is CASSEWSNEQFF. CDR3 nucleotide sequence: TGCGCCAGCAGTGAGTGGAGTAATGAGCAGTTCTTC.

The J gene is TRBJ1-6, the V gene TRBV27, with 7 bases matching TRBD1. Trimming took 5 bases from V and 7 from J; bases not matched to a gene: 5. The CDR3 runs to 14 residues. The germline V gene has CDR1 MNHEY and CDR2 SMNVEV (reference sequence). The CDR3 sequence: CASSPQGRNSPLHF. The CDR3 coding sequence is TGTGCCAGCAGTCCACAGGGGAGGAATTCACCCCTCCACTTT.

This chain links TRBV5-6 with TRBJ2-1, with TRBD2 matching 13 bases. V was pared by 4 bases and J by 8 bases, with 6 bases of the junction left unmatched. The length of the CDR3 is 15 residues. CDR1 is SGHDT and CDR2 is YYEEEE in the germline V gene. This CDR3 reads CASSGTSGRVDEQFF. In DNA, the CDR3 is TGTGCCAGCAGCGGAACTAGCGGGAGGGTCGATGAGCAGTTCTTC.

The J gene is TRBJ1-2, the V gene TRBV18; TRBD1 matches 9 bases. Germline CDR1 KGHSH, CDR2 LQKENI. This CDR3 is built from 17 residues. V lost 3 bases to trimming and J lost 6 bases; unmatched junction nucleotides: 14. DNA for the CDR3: TGTGCCAGCTCACCTTCCCTCATGATGGACAGGGGCGATGGCTACACCTTC. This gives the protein CASSPSLMMDRGDGYTF.

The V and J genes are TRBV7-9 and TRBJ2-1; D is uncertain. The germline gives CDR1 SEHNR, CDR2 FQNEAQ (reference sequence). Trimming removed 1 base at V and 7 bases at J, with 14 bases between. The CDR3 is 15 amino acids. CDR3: CASSLDSPWLNEQFF. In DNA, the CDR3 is TGTGCCAGCAGCTTAGACAGTCCGTGGTTGAATGAGCAGTTCTTC.

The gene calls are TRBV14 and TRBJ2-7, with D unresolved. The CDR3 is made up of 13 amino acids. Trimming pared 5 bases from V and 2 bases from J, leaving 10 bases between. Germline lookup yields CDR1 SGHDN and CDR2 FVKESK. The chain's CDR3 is CASSSTVTYEQYF. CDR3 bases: TGTGCCAGCAGCTCAACAGTAACCTACGAGCAGTACTTC.

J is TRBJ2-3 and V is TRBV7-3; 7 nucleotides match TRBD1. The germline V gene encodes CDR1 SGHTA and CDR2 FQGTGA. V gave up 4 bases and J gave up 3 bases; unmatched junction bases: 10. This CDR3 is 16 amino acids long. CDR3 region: CASSSETGFETDTQYF. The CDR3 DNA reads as TGTGCCAGCAGCTCCGAGACAGGGTTCGAGACAGATACGCAGTATTTT.

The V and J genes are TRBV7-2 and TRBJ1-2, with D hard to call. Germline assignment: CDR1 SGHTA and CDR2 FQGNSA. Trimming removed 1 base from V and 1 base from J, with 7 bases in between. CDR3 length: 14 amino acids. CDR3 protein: CASSLGALNYGYTF. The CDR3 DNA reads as TGTGCCAGCAGCTTAGGGGCTCTTAACTATGGCTACACCTTC.

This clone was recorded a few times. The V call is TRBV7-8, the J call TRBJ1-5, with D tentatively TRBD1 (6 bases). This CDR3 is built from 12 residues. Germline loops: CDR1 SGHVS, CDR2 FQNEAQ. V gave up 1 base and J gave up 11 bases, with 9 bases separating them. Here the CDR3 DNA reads TGTGCCAGCAGCTTAGTCAGGGGAACCCAGCATTTT. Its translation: CASSLVRGTQHF.

The CDR3 DNA reads as TGTGCCAGCAGTTCCCGGACAGGAGGGATCCTAAACACTGAAGCTTTCTTT. Translating it yields CASSSRTGGILNTEAFF. V gene TRBV27 combines with J gene TRBJ1-1; TRBD1 aligns across 7 bases. Unmatched junction bases numbered 13, after V lost 4 bases and J lost 2 bases. The CDR3 length is 17 residues. The germline V gene encodes CDR1 MNHEY and CDR2 SMNVEV (reference sequence).

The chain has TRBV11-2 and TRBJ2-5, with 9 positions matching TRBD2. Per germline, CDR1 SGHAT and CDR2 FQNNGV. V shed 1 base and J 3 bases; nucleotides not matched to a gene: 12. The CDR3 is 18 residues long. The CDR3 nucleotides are TGTGCCAGCAGCTTAGGTTTCCAGCGGGGGGACCAAAAAGAGACCCAGTACTTC. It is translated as CASSLGFQRGDQKETQYF.

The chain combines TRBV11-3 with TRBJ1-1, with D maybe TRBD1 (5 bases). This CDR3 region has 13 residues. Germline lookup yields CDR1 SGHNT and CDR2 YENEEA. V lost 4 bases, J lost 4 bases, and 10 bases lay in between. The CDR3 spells CASSSGSGTEAFF. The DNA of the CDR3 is TGTGCCAGCAGCTCAGGGTCCGGCACTGAAGCTTTCTTT.

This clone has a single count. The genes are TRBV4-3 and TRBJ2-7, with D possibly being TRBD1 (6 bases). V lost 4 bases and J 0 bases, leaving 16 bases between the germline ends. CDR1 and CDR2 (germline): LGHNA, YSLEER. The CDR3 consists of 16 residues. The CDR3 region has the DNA TGCGCCAGCAGCCGCACACAGGGAGTTAACTCCTACGAGCAGTACTTC. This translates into CASSRTQGVNSYEQYF.

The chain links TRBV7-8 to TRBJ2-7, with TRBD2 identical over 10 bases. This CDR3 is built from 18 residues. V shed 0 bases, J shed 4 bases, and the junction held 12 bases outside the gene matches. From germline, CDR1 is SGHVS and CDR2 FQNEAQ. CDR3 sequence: CASSLALASGSIVYEQYF. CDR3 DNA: TGTGCCAGCAGCTTAGCTTTGGCTAGCGGGAGTATCGTTTACGAGCAGTACTTC.

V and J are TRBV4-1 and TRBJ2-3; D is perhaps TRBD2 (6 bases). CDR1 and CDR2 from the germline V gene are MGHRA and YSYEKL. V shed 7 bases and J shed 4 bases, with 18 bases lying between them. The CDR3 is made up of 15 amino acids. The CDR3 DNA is TGCGCCAGCACGTGGGACTCCGGTGGGGCAGATACGCAGTATTTT. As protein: CASTWDSGGADTQYF.

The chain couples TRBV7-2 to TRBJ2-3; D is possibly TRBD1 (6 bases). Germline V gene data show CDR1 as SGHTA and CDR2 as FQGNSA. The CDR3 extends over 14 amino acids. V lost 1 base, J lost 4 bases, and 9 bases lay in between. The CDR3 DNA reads TGTGCCAGCAGCTTAGATAGGGGGTCAGATACGCAGTATTTT. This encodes CASSLDRGSDTQYF.